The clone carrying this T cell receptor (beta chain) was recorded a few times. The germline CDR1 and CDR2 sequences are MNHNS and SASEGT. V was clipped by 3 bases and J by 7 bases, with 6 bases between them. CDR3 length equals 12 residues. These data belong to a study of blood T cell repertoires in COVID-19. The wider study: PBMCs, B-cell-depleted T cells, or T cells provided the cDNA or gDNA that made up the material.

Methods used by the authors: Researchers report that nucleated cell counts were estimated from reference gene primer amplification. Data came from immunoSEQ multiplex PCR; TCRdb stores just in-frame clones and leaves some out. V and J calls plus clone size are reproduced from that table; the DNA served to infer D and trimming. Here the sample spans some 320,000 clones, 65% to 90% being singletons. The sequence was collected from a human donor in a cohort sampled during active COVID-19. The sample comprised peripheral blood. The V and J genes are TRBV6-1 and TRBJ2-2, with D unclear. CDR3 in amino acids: CASSDPIGELFF. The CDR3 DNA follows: TGTGCCAGCAGTGACCCCATCGGGGAGCTGTTTTTT.